This is a list of T cell receptor beta chains from one sample in a study of blood T cell repertoires in COVID-19. Repertoires were generated with immunoSEQ multiplex PCR, while TCRdb's copy carries only in-frame clones and drops some. The top ten hold 7% to 9% of the sample, which has 75,000 to 90,000 clones, more than 75% seen once. Sequenced: peripheral blood. These receptors were obtained from a man aged 45 to 65 with active COVID-19. Both conserved end residues are part of each CDR3. A D gene is named only where the DNA matches it firmly. Expanded clones are given a class, and other clones once, few, many or no size at all.

cdr3_nt cdr3_aa v_call clone_size j_call d_call
TGTGCCAGTAAGAAGCTAGCGGGGTCCCTCTACAATGAGCAGTTCTTC CASKKLAGSLYNEQFF TRBV19 . TRBJ2-1 TRBD2
TGCAGCGCCTCAACTAGTTTTGAGCAGTTCTTC CSASTSFEQFF TRBV29-1 once TRBJ2-1 .
TGTGCCAGCAGTTTAGGCGGGACAGGGGGGTCCGGGGAGCTGTTTTTT CASSLGGTGGSGELFF TRBV28 . TRBJ2-2 TRBD1
TGTGCCAGCAGTTCACCCTATCAGGGGCACACTGAAGCTTTCTTT CASSSPYQGHTEAFF TRBV2 . TRBJ1-1 .
TGTGCCATCAGTGAGTATGGTGGGCCTAATGAGCAGTTCTTC CAISEYGGPNEQFF TRBV10-3 . TRBJ2-1 .
TGTGCCTGGAGGGGACAGGTGTTCGGAAACACCATATATTTT CAWRGQVFGNTIYF TRBV30 . TRBJ1-3 TRBD1
TGTGCCAGCAGCGAGTCCGGGGTCAATCAGCCCCAGCATTTT CASSESGVNQPQHF TRBV5-4 . TRBJ1-5 .
TGTGCCTGTCACGGACGGTTCACGAGGGAGCGGGGGGGCCCCAATGAGCAGTTCTTC CACHGRFTRERGGPNEQFF TRBV30 . TRBJ2-1 TRBD2
TGTGCCAGCAGCTTATGGGGGAAGGGGGACGCTGAAGCTTTCTTT CASSLWGKGDAEAFF TRBV7-9 . TRBJ1-1 .
TGCGCCAGCAGCTTGACTAGCGGGGGGGTTTACAATGAGCAGTTCTTC CASSLTSGGVYNEQFF TRBV5-1 . TRBJ2-1 TRBD2
TGTGCCAGCAGCCCCTGGACAGGGTCTGGCTACACCTTC CASSPWTGSGYTF TRBV7-2 many TRBJ1-2 TRBD1
TGTGCCAGCAGCTTAGGGCAGGGGGCCTACAATGAGCAGTTCTTC CASSLGQGAYNEQFF TRBV7-2 . TRBJ2-1 TRBD1
TGTGCCAGCAGCCCGAGCTCGGGCGGGCGGAACGAGTACTTC CASSPSSGGRNEYF TRBV28 once TRBJ2-7 .
TGTGCCTGGAGTGTACCCCCAGGGCCGAAACTGTTTTTT CAWSVPPGPKLFF TRBV30 . TRBJ1-4 .
TGTGCCAGCAGCTTTGGGCCCCAAGAGACCCAGTACTTC CASSFGPQETQYF TRBV5-6 . TRBJ2-5 .
TGTGCCAGCAGCCAAAGAGAGCGTTTACGCACTGAAGCTTTCTTT CASSQRERLRTEAFF TRBV14 . TRBJ1-1 .
TGTGCCAGCAGCCGACTCGGGACAGGGGGCGGGTACACTGAAGCTTTCTTT CASSRLGTGGGYTEAFF TRBV28 . TRBJ1-1 TRBD1
TGTGCCAGCTGGAGGGAGGAAGGTACGCAGTATTTT CASWREEGTQYF TRBV6-5 . TRBJ2-3 .
TGTGCCAGCAGCTTGGTTGGGACAGTCAATAGGGGCTACACCTTC CASSLVGTVNRGYTF TRBV5-6 . TRBJ1-2 TRBD1
TGTGCCAGCAGTTACTCTTCAGGAAATCAGCCCCAGCATTTT CASSYSSGNQPQHF TRBV6-6 . TRBJ1-5 .
TGCAGCGTTGAAGAACCCGTCCTAGCGGCAGTAGAGACCCAGTACTTC CSVEEPVLAAVETQYF TRBV29-1 . TRBJ2-5 TRBD2
TGCAGTGCAACCCTAGCGGGGGAGCAGTTCTTC CSATLAGEQFF TRBV20-1 . TRBJ2-1 TRBD2
TGTGCCAGCAGTTACCACAGGCGAACGAACACTGAAGCTTTCTTT CASSYHRRTNTEAFF TRBV6-5 . TRBJ1-1 .
TGTGCCAGCGGGGACAGGGGGGAGGATGAGCAGTTCTTC CASGDRGEDEQFF TRBV27 . TRBJ2-1 TRBD1
TGTGCCAGTAGATATACGGCTACCCAATGGAGGCAGTTCTTC CASRYTATQWRQFF TRBV19 . TRBJ2-1 .
TGTGCCTGGAGTGTCCCGGGACTCCTTACGCAGTATTTT CAWSVPGLLTQYF TRBV30 . TRBJ2-3 .
TGTGCCAGCAGAGTCGACAGGGCTAGCAATCAGCCCCAGCATTTT CASRVDRASNQPQHF TRBV2 . TRBJ1-5 TRBD1
TGTGCCAGCAGTTCGCCGGGGACAGGGGGCTATGGGGCAGATACGCAGTATTTT CASSSPGTGGYGADTQYF TRBV28 . TRBJ2-3 TRBD1
TGTGCCAGCAGCTCAACTAGCGGTTTACAGAACACCGGGGAGCTGTTTTTT CASSSTSGLQNTGELFF TRBV7-3 few TRBJ2-2 TRBD2
TGTGCCAGCAGTTTATCCCCCCCAGGGTTCGCAACTAATGAAAAACTGTTTTTT CASSLSPPGFATNEKLFF TRBV27 . TRBJ1-4 .
TGTGCCAGCAGCCAAGTAGGGGGAGTGAACACTGAAGCTTTCTTT CASSQVGGVNTEAFF TRBV14 . TRBJ1-1 .
TGCGCCAGCAGAGAGATGGCAGGGGGAGTGACCCAGTACTTC CASREMAGGVTQYF TRBV5-1 . TRBJ2-5 TRBD1
TGTGCCACCAGTGATTCTGCAGGGGGCGGCTATGGCTACACCTTC CATSDSAGGGYGYTF TRBV24-1 few TRBJ1-2 TRBD1
TGTGCCAGCACCGAAGGGGGCGGAGGGAACACTGAAGCTTTCTTT CASTEGGGGNTEAFF TRBV6-6 . TRBJ1-1 TRBD1
TGTGCCAGCAGCTTAACAGGGGCAGAAACAAACTCTGGAAACACCATATATTTT CASSLTGAETNSGNTIYF TRBV7-3 . TRBJ1-3 .
TGTGCCAGCAGTACTGCAGGGGGTCGGTACGAGCAGTACTTC CASSTAGGRYEQYF TRBV6-6 . TRBJ2-7 TRBD1
TGTGCCAGCAGTTTCCTGGGGCTCGAATCCTACGAGCAGTACTTC CASSFLGLESYEQYF TRBV28 . TRBJ2-7 .
TGTGCCAGTAGTATTAGTGATACAGGGAGAGAGACCCAGTACTTC CASSISDTGRETQYF TRBV19 . TRBJ2-5 .
TGTGCCAGCAGCAAAGACAGAGGAGCCCAAGAGACCCAGTACTTC CASSKDRGAQETQYF TRBV9 . TRBJ2-5 .
TGCAGCGTTGAGCCAACTAGCGGGGGTTTCAATGAGCAGTTCTTC CSVEPTSGGFNEQFF TRBV29-1 . TRBJ2-1 TRBD2
TGTGCCAGTAGTTCCGGGAGTAGCTATGGCTACACCTTC CASSSGSSYGYTF TRBV19 once TRBJ1-2 .
TGTGCCAGCAGTTTAGTGACTCTTCGGAATGAGCAGTTCTTC CASSLVTLRNEQFF TRBV28 . TRBJ2-1 .
TGTGCCAGCAGCTTGGCGCTGAGGGCAGGTAGCGCTTTCTTT CASSLALRAGSAFF TRBV5-5 . TRBJ1-1 .
TGTGCCAGCTCACCATTAGAAGTTGTGGGAGGGACTGAAGCTTTCTTT CASSPLEVVGGTEAFF TRBV18 . TRBJ1-1 .
TGTGCCAGCAGGGGGAGGGGGAATCAGCCCCAGCATTTT CASRGRGNQPQHF TRBV6-5 . TRBJ1-5 .
TGTGCCAGCAGCCCCAGGACAGGGATGGGCACCGGGGAGCTGTTTTTT CASSPRTGMGTGELFF TRBV9 once TRBJ2-2 TRBD1
TGTGCCAGCTCACGAGACAGTGAAGAGCAGTTCTTC CASSRDSEEQFF TRBV18 . TRBJ2-1 .
TGTGCCAGCAGTTTACCCCGTGACAGGACGCTACGATCCTACTTC CASSLPRDRTLRSYF TRBV28 . TRBJ2-7 .
TGTGCCAGCAGCTCAAAACAGGGAGGGCATAATTCACCCCTCCACTTT CASSSKQGGHNSPLHF TRBV7-6 few TRBJ1-6 .
TGTGCCAGCAGTAAGGGGGACAGCTATGGCTACACCTTC CASSKGDSYGYTF TRBV28 . TRBJ1-2 TRBD1
TGTGCCAGCAGCCAAAGGGGTGCAGGTTGCCTCCACGAGCAGTACTTC CASSQRGAGCLHEQYF TRBV3-1/TRBV3-2 . TRBJ2-7 .
TGTGCCAGCAGCCAAGATCGGGGTTACGCTTTCTTT CASSQDRGYAFF TRBV3-1/TRBV3-2 . TRBJ1-1 .
TGTGCCAGCACCGGGTGGGGGACAGGGACTTCGCTCGGTGGCTACACCTTC CASTGWGTGTSLGGYTF TRBV27 . TRBJ1-2 TRBD1
TGTGCCACCAGTGACTACAGCGGGGGAAGCACAGATACGCAGTATTTT CATSDYSGGSTDTQYF TRBV24-1 . TRBJ2-3 TRBD2
TGCGCCAGCAGCTTGAGCCAGGCATACAATGAGCAGTTCTTC CASSLSQAYNEQFF TRBV5-1 . TRBJ2-1 .